This T cell receptor beta chain was recorded in a study of T cells after yellow fever vaccination (dated by TCRdb to between 2018 and 2021). For the wider study: The SMART-Seq v4 Ultra Low Input RNA kit was used to prepare libraries from fractions with low cell numbers. Blood samples were taken at several timepoints before and after primary and secondary immunization, and bulk PBMC replicates and cell subsets were isolated. To follow T-cell clones before and after both primary and booster YFV17D yellow fever vaccination, bulk TCR alpha and beta repertoires underwent longitudinal sequencing. Two healthy male donors, one aged 18 to 29 and one aged 30 to 40 years, were included in the cohort. Overall results and qualifications from the work: Because the study included only two donors, the extent to which the findings can be generalized is limited. Most clones expanded after primary vaccination (around 97% of CD4 and roughly 90% of CD8) were re-detected after the booster, suggesting that broad memory maintenance occurred. Computational filtering was needed because FACS-sorted repertoires could contain abundant contaminating clonotypes from the bulk population. A small share of clonotypes occurred in both CD4 and CD8 compartments, likely arising from convergent recombination. Compared with the primary T-cell response, the secondary T-cell response was weaker but faster, peaking on day 5 rather than day 15.

The sequencer listed for this sample is Illumina NovaSeq 6000. TCR cDNA was synthesized by 5'RACE template switching, which introduced a universal primer site and unique molecular identifiers. Priming for cDNA synthesis came from both the TCR alpha and TCR beta constant segments. Libraries were amplified in two PCR steps, with sample barcodes and sequencing adapters added in the second step. Sequencing of the libraries was done on either Illumina HiSeq 2500 (2x100 bp) or NovaSeq (2x150 bp). The original methods were these. Reads were demultiplexed and collapsed into UMI consensus sequences with MIGEC, and V(D)J alignment was performed with MiXCR. Using edgeR on replicate PBMC samples, clonotypes were called vaccine-responding if FDR was below 0.01 and the log2 fold change was above 5 up to day 15. Each bulk clonotype was labeled CD4 or CD8 based on which sequenced repertoire, CD4 or CD8, contained the clonotype at higher abundance. The public sequencing data were trimmed at Q25 with fastp and processed into clonotypes with MiXCR by TCRdb, which kept only in-frame beta chains. Every distinct CDR3 protein forms one entry, paired with its most common genes and DNA. These V and J calls derive from TCRdb rather than the authors' analysis. This sample is represented by 300,000 to 350,000 distinct CDR3 sequences; around 4.3% of them were singletons. Of the sample, around 19% is held by the ten largest clones.

This clonotype was seen a few times. No cognate antigen has been identified for it. The record has no base qualities; no much larger clone is one base away. V gives up 6 bases and J gives up 9 bases, and the segment between their germline ends measures 21 bases. Including cysteine and phenylalanine, the CDR3 has 14 amino acids. The sequence is cut down to CDR3 DNA, 42 bases in frame from base 1. CDR1 and CDR2 are drawn from the germline V gene (reference sequence): DFQATT, SNEGSKA. The sample's treatment or condition label, in plain terms: live attenuated yellow fever vaccine strain. At each blood-draw timepoint, two biological replicates of bulk PBMCs were collected. A standard Ficoll-Paque protocol was used to isolate PBMCs from peripheral blood. TriZol was used to extract RNA from bulk PBMCs, from CD4 and CD8 fractions, and from dextramer-positive and dextramer-negative fractions.

Here the chain combines TRBV20-1 and TRBJ2-1, with a weak D call of TRBD1 (6 bases match). The TCR sequence derives from a man aged 18 to 30 who received the YFV17D yellow fever vaccine. The input for sequencing was PBMCs, taken 15 days after the yellow fever booster vaccination. In nucleotide form, the sequence is TGCAGTGCACCCAGGGGTTTTATAGATGGTGAGCAGTTCTTC. Its translation reads: CSAPRGFIDGEQFF.